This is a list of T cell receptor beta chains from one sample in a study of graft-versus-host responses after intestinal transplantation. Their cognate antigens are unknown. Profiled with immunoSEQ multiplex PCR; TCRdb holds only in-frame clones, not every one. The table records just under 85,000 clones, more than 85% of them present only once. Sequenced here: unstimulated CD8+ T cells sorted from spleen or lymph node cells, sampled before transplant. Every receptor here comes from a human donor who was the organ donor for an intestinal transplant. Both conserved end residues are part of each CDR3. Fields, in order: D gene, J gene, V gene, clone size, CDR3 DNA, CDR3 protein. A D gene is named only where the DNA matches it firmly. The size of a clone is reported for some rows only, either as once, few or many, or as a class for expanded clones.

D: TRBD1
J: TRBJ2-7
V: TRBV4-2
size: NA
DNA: TGTGCCAGCAGCTTTGGGGCCGGGACAGGCTACGAGCAGTACTTC
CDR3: CASSFGAGTGYEQYF

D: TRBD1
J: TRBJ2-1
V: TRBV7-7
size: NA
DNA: TGTGCCAGCAGCCCCCACAGGGGGCTGGCTGAGCAGTTCTTC
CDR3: CASSPHRGLAEQFF

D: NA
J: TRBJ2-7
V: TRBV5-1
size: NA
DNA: TGCGCCAGCAGCTTGGTCGGCAGCTACGAGCAGTACTTC
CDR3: CASSLVGSYEQYF

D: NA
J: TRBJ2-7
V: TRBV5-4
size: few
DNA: TGTGCCAGCAGCTCCGGGACCACCTACGAGCAGTACTTC
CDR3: CASSSGTTYEQYF

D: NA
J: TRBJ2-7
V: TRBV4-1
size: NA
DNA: TGCGCCAGCAGCCAAGGGGTACGTAGCGTTTTGGGCTACGAGCAGTACTTC
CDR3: CASSQGVRSVLGYEQYF

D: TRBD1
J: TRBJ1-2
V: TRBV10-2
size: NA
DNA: TGCGCCAGCAGTGAGCGCTCAGGGGGTGGCTACACCTTC
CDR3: CASSERSGGGYTF

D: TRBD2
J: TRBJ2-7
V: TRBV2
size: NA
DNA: TGTGCCAGCAAACCGGGACTAGCGTACAAGCAGTACTTC
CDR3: CASKPGLAYKQYF

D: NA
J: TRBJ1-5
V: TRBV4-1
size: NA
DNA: TGCGCCAGCAGCACAAAGCCGACAGGCCCTCCATATCAGCCCCAGCATTTT
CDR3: CASSTKPTGPPYQPQHF

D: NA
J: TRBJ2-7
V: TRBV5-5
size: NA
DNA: TGTGCCAGCAGCATCTCCTCTGCCGGGGCGATCTACGAGCAGTACTTC
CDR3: CASSISSAGAIYEQYF

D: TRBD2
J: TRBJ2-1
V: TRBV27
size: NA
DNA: TGTGCCAGCGGGGGGGCCTACAATGAGCAGTTCTTC
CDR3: CASGGAYNEQFF

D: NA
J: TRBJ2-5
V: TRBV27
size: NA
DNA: TGTGCCAGCAGTTCGATCAGGGGGGAAGAGACCCAGTACTTC
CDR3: CASSSIRGEETQYF

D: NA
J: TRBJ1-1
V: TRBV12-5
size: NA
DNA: TGTGCTAGTGCTCTCAACACTGAAGCTTTCTTT
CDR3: CASALNTEAFF

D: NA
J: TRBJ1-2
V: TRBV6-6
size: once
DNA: TGTGCCAGCAGTTACGCTGGGCCGGGTGGCTACACCTTC
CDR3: CASSYAGPGGYTF

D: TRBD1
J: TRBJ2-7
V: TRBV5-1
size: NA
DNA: TGCGCCAGCAGCCCCAGACAGGGATCCTACGAGCAGTACTTC
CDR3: CASSPRQGSYEQYF

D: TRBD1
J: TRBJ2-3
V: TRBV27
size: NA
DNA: TGTGCCAGCAGTTTAGGACAGGGTGGAGATACGCAGTATTTT
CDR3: CASSLGQGGDTQYF

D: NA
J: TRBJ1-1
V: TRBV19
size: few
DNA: TGTGCCAGTAGTATAAGGCAGGTATATCCGAACACTGAAGCTTTCTTT
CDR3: CASSIRQVYPNTEAFF

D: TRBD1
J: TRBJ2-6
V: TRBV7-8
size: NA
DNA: TGTGCCAGTCGCCCGCCAGGGACAGCGGCTGGGGCCAACGTCCTGACTTTC
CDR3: CASRPPGTAAGANVLTF

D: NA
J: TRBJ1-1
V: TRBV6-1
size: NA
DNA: TGTGCCAGCAGGGATATACGGGGTGAAGCTTTCTTT
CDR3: CASRDIRGEAFF

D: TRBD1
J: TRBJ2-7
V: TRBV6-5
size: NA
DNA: TGTGCCAGCGGGACAGGGGAGGACTACGAGCAGTACTTC
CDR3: CASGTGEDYEQYF

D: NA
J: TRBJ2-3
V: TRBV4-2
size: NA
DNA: TGTGCCAGCAGCCAAACGCCCGGTTCAGATACGCAGTATTTT
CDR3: CASSQTPGSDTQYF

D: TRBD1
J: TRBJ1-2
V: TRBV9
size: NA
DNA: TGTGCCAGCAGCGAGCTTCAGGGGGCAAACTATGGCTACACCTTC
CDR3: CASSELQGANYGYTF

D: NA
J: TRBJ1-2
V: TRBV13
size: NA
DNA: TGTGCCAGCAGCTCGCTCCCGACAGATTACTATGGCTACACCTTC
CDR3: CASSSLPTDYYGYTF

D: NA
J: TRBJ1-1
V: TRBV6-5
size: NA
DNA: TGTGCCAGCAGTAGGGGGATGAACACTGAAGCTTTCTTT
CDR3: CASSRGMNTEAFF